The 28 T cell receptor beta chains reported below all come from one sample, sequenced in a study of cytomegalovirus exposure and HLA in healthy donors. Researchers ran the PCR with 60 Vbeta and 13 Jbeta primers. Only in-frame clones appear in the TCRdb table, and some are missing; sequencing was by immunoSEQ multiplex PCR. The sample includes about 38,000 clones, 70% to 90% of them seen just once. The specimen sequenced was PBMCs. The origin of the receptors is a woman between 40 and 55 years old in good health and CMV-seropositive.

The chain uses TRBV2 and TRBJ1-5; 8 bases align to TRBD1. V shed 1 base and J 6 bases; nucleotides not matched to a gene: 5. This CDR3 comprises 15 residues. Looked up from germline, CDR1 is SNHLY and CDR2 is FYNNEI. The CDR3 is CASSEGGRGRQPQHF. The CDR3 nucleotides are TGTGCCAGCAGTGAAGGCGGCAGGGGGCGTCAGCCCCAGCATTTT.

The chain links TRBV27 to TRBJ2-1; TRBD2 is a possible D gene (7 bases). The CDR3 runs to 16 residues. Trimming stripped 3 bases from V and 7 bases from J, with 19 bases between. The germline V gene has CDR1 MNHEY and CDR2 SMNVEV (reference sequence). The CDR3 DNA reads TGTGCCAGCAGTTTCGGCCGGGGGGCGGGGCAGAATGAGCAGTTCTTC. Protein sequence: CASSFGRGAGQNEQFF.

The chain links TRBV5-8 to TRBJ2-3; 8 bases agree with TRBD2. In germline, CDR1 is SGHTS, CDR2 YDEGEE. Trimming took 2 bases from V and 3 from J; bases not matched to a gene: 8. This CDR3 has 16 amino acids. The CDR3 loop is CASSFLAGGLTDTQYF. In nucleotides, the CDR3 is TGTGCCAGCAGCTTTCTAGCGGGCGGGCTTACAGATACGCAGTATTTT.

The genes are TRBV10-3 and TRBJ2-6, with 9 bases aligning to TRBD2. The CDR3 is 20 residues long. Germline assignment: CDR1 ENHRY and CDR2 SYGVKD. The J segment lost 4 bases and the V segment lost 3 bases, leaving 16 bases of the junction unmatched. The CDR3 sequence: CAISEISATSGHGGANVLTF. The CDR3 DNA reads as TGTGCCATCAGTGAAATTTCCGCGACTAGCGGCCATGGGGGGGCCAACGTCCTGACTTTC.

The chain links TRBV18 to TRBJ2-7, with TRBD1 matching 7 bases. CDR3 length: 12 amino acids. V dropped 5 bases and J dropped 6; count of bases not matched to a gene: 4. Germline loops: CDR1 KGHSH, CDR2 LQKENI. CDR3 bases: TGTGCCAGCTCATTAGCAGGGGGCGAGCAGTACTTC. It yields the protein CASSLAGGEQYF.

The rearrangement joins TRBV9 to TRBJ1-2; D is uncertain. V shed 0 bases and J shed 6 bases, with 9 bases lying between them. This CDR3 contains 13 residues. Germline lookup yields CDR1 SGDLS and CDR2 YYNGEE. The chain's CDR3 is CASSVEDWDGYTF. The CDR3 DNA reads TGTGCCAGCAGCGTAGAGGACTGGGATGGCTACACCTTC.

The chain is built from TRBV7-2 and TRBJ2-7; tentatively, D is TRBD2 (6 bases). The germline CDR1 and CDR2 sequences are SGHTA and FQGNSA. This CDR3 is 11 amino acids long. The V end lost 11 bases, the J end lost 3 bases, and 11 bases lay between the germline ends. In DNA form, the CDR3 reads TGTGCCGGGGGAGGCGGCTACGAGCAGTACTTC. Protein: CAGGGGYEQYF.

This clone was recorded only once. This chain joins TRBV2 and TRBJ2-4, with 9 bases lining up with TRBD1. The CDR3 totals 13 residues. CDR1 is SNHLY, CDR2 FYNNEI, per germline. Unmatched junction bases numbered 6, after V lost 8 bases and J lost 7 bases. CDR3 amino acids: CASSGQGRNIQYF. CDR3 bases: TGTGCCAGCTCTGGACAGGGGAGGAACATTCAGTACTTC.

This chain joins TRBV30 and TRBJ1-1; 9 bases fit TRBD1. J was trimmed by 2 bases and V by 2 bases; bases with no gene match: 3. This CDR3 has 14 amino acids. Germline CDR1 GTSNPN, CDR2 SVGIG (reference sequence). CDR3 sequence (DNA): TGTGCCTGGAGTACAGGGGGCGGAAACACTGAAGCTTTCTTT. Its protein product is CAWSTGGGNTEAFF.

V usage is TRBV7-6 and J usage is TRBJ1-6, with D unresolved. CDR1 is SGHVS, CDR2 FNYEAQ, per germline. The CDR3 length is 17 residues. The V and J ends lost 2 bases and 4 bases respectively, with 15 bases between them. The CDR3 sequence: CASSLTTVPAYNSPLHF. CDR3 DNA: TGTGCCAGCAGCTTAACAACAGTGCCTGCGTATAATTCACCCCTCCACTTT.

This clone is a singleton in its sample. The V call is TRBV7-7, the J call TRBJ1-1; D is ambiguous. This CDR3 spans 13 amino acids. The V gene's germline CDR1 is SSHAT and CDR2 FNYEAQ (reference sequence). The V and J ends lost 4 bases and 3 bases respectively, with 9 bases between them. CDR3 in amino acids: CASSSRQDTEAFF. In nucleotides, the CDR3 is TGTGCCAGCAGCTCCCGGCAGGACACTGAAGCTTTCTTT.

The chain uses TRBV7-9 and TRBJ1-2, with 10 nucleotides matching TRBD1. This CDR3 region has 15 residues. The germline V gene encodes CDR1 SEHNR and CDR2 FQNEAQ (reference sequence). J gave up 4 bases and V 1 base, and 3 bases lay outside the gene matches. The CDR3 is CASSLGQGALYGYTF. The CDR3 region has the DNA TGTGCCAGCAGCTTAGGACAGGGGGCCCTCTATGGCTACACCTTC. The full variable domain, with the rest looked up from reference TRBV7-9 and TRBJ1-2, is DTGVSQNPRHKITKRGQNVTFRCDPISEHNRLYWYRQTLGQGPEFLTYFQNEAQLEKSRLLSDRFSAERPKGSFSTLEIQRTEQGDSAMYLCASSLGQGALYGYTFGSGTRLTVV.

V and J are TRBV4-1 and TRBJ1-2, with D unresolved. CDR3 length: 14 amino acids. V was trimmed by 3 bases and J by 7 bases, leaving 15 bases between them. In germline, CDR1 is MGHRA, CDR2 YSYEKL. The CDR3 bases are TGCGCCAGCAGCCAGACCTTTCAGCGGGCTGGCTACACCTTC. Translation: CASSQTFQRAGYTF.

J is TRBJ1-1 and V is TRBV2; the D gene is possibly TRBD1 (6 bases). Per germline, CDR1 SNHLY and CDR2 FYNNEI. This CDR3 has 15 amino acids. Deletions cut 5 bases from V and 0 bases from J, with 13 bases between. As DNA, the CDR3 is TGTGCCAGCAGTTTGGACAGACAATTGAACACTGAAGCTTTCTTT. Its protein is CASSLDRQLNTEAFF.

This chain connects TRBV7-2 to TRBJ1-4; no clear D gene. The CDR3 length is 15 residues. V was pared by 5 bases and J by 8 bases, with 18 bases between. Germline CDR1 reads SGHTA; CDR2 reads FQGNSA. CDR3 DNA sequence: TGTGCCAGCAGCCCTAGAGGGTCAGGAGGCGAAAAACTGTTTTTT. This gives the protein CASSPRGSGGEKLFF.

This clone was found once. The CDR3: CASSDPGASPDTQYF. As DNA, the CDR3 is TGTGCCAGCAGCGATCCGGGAGCCTCCCCGGATACGCAGTATTTT. This chain joins TRBV7-9 and TRBJ2-3; possible D gene TRBD2, 6 bases. The CDR3 has 15 residues. CDR1 and CDR2 from the germline V gene are SEHNR and FQNEAQ (reference sequence). The V gene lost 5 bases and the J gene lost 6 bases, with 18 bases spanning the gap. Full variable domain (rest looked up from reference TRBV7-9 and TRBJ2-3): DTGVSQNPRHKITKRGQNVTFRCDPISEHNRLYWYRQTLGQGPEFLTYFQNEAQLEKSRLLSDRFSAERPKGSFSTLEIQRTEQGDSAMYLCASSDPGASPDTQYFGPGTRLTVL.

This chain uses TRBV19 with TRBJ2-3, with a weak D call TRBD2 (7 bases). CDR3 size: 16 residues. The V gene's germline CDR1 is LNHDA and CDR2 SQIVND (reference sequence). The V end lost 6 bases, the J end lost 0 bases, and 16 bases lay between the germline ends. Written as DNA, the CDR3 is TGTGCCAGTAGCCGCGGGGGCCAGGGGAGCACAGATACGCAGTATTTT. Residues: CASSRGGQGSTDTQYF. The whole variable domain, filled in from reference TRBV19 and TRBJ2-3, reads DGGITQSPKYLFRKEGQNVTLSCEQNLNHDAMYWYRQDPGQGLRLIYYSQIVNDFQKGDIAEGYSVSREKKESFPLTVTSAQKNPTAFYLCASSRGGQGSTDTQYFGPGTRLTVL.

The rearrangement uses TRBV5-5 and TRBJ2-2; 8 positions match TRBD1. The CDR3 spans 13 residues. Germline CDR1 is SGHKS and CDR2 is YYEKEE (reference sequence). Trimming took 5 bases from V and 6 from J; bases not matched to a gene: 3. The CDR3 DNA sequence: TGTGCCAGCAGTCGACAGGGGTCCGGGGAGCTGTTTTTT. It translates to CASSRQGSGELFF. The full variable domain, with the rest looked up from reference TRBV5-5 and TRBJ2-2, is DAGVTQSPTHLIKTRGQQVTLRCSPISGHKSVSWYQQVLGQGPQFIFQYYEKEERGRGNFPDRFSARQFPNYSSELNVNALLLGDSALYLCASSRQGSGELFFGEGSRLTVL.

This clone has more than one count but fewer than ten. CDR3 coding DNA: TGTGCCAGCAGCTACGACGCGGTTCAGCCCCAGCATTTT. Its translation: CASSYDAVQPQHF. The chain combines TRBV7-2 with TRBJ1-5, with D uncertain. This CDR3 contains 13 residues. The V and J ends lost 4 bases and 6 bases respectively, with 10 bases between them. Germline CDR1 and CDR2: SGHTA and FQGNSA.

This chain joins TRBV7-8 and TRBJ1-2; TRBD1 matches at 7 bases. The CDR3 contains 13 residues. Germline trimming cut 7 bases from V and 7 bases from J; bases unmatched to any gene: 9. Germline loops: CDR1 SGHVS, CDR2 FQNEAQ. DNA for the CDR3: TGTGCCAGCACTCAGGGGGGCAGGGGTGGCTACACCTTC. Its protein is CASTQGGRGGYTF. Supplemented by reference TRBV7-8 and TRBJ1-2, the full variable domain reads GAGVSQSPRYKVAKRGQDVALRCDPISGHVSLFWYQQALGQGPEFLTYFQNEAQLDKSGLPSDRFFAERPEGSVSTLKIQRTQQEDSAVYLCASTQGGRGGYTFGSGTRLTVV.

The chain carries TRBV5-1 and TRBJ2-7, with D hard to call. The CDR3 has 13 residues. V dropped 3 bases and J dropped 2 bases, with 9 bases sitting between them. CDR1 and CDR2 from the germline V gene are SGHRS and YFSETQ. The CDR3, as DNA: TGCGCCAGCAGCTGGGCCGACGCCTACGAGCAGTACTTC. Translation gives CASSWADAYEQYF.

This clone was observed once. V and J are TRBV19 and TRBJ1-1; D is uncertain. The CDR3 has 11 residues. Germline V gives CDR1 LNHDA, CDR2 SQIVND (reference sequence). V shed 7 bases and J shed 1 base, with 4 bases lying between them. Here the CDR3 reads CASIRNTEAFF. CDR3 sequence (DNA): TGTGCCAGTATTCGGAACACTGAAGCTTTCTTT.

This clone was recorded once. V is TRBV6-6 and J is TRBJ2-3; TRBD1 might be the D (6 bases). The V gene lost 4 bases and the J gene lost 6 bases, with 11 bases spanning the gap. Germline values: CDR1 MNHNY, CDR2 SVGAGI (reference sequence). CDR3 size: 13 residues. CDR3: CASSFYREDTQYF. CDR3 bases: TGTGCCAGCAGTTTTTACAGGGAGGATACGCAGTATTTT.

Concerning this clone: This same CDR3 is encoded by further DNA sequences in the sample. The chain recombines TRBV4-2 with TRBJ2-7, with 8 bases aligning to TRBD2. The CDR3 is made up of 18 amino acids. The V segment lost 3 bases and the J segment 1 base; nucleotides outside the gene matches: 14. The germline gives CDR1 LGHNA, CDR2 YNFKEQ. The CDR3: CASSQDTSGGGESYEQYF. For the CDR3, the DNA is TGTGCCAGCAGCCAGGACACTAGCGGAGGGGGGGAGTCCTACGAGCAGTACTTC.

V usage is TRBV11-2 and J usage is TRBJ2-3, with TRBD2 matching 8 bases. Unmatched junction bases numbered 5, after V lost 1 base and J lost 5 bases. The length of the CDR3 is 15 residues. Looked up from germline, CDR1 is SGHAT and CDR2 is FQNNGV. The CDR3 loop reads CASSLVPGGQDTQYF. DNA for the CDR3: TGTGCCAGCAGCTTAGTACCGGGGGGGCAAGATACGCAGTATTTT. Variable domain in full (rest from reference TRBV11-2 and TRBJ2-3): EAGVAQSPRYKIIEKRQSVAFWCNPISGHATLYWYQQILGQGPKLLIQFQNNGVVDDSQLPKDRFSAERLKGVDSTLKIQPAKLEDSAVYLCASSLVPGGQDTQYFGPGTRLTVL.

The chain links TRBV6-5 to TRBJ1-2; D is uncertain. V was cut by 0 bases and J by 0 bases, with 8 bases left in between. This CDR3 region has 15 residues. Germline-derived CDR1 and CDR2 are MNHEY and SVGAGI. CDR3 loop: CASSYSSGPNYGYTF. Here the CDR3 DNA reads TGTGCCAGCAGTTACTCCAGTGGTCCTAACTATGGCTACACCTTC.

The rearrangement links TRBV7-2 to TRBJ2-5; TRBD2 aligns across 11 bases. The J call is in doubt because the DNA end fits TRBJ2-7 better. The CDR3 has 17 amino acids. CDR1 is SGHTA, CDR2 FQGNSA, per germline. The CDR3 is CASSLMGSSGGLYEQYF. The CDR3 DNA reads TGTGCCAGCAGCTTAATGGGGTCTAGCGGGGGGCTCTACGAGCAGTACTTC.

This chain uses TRBV19 with TRBJ1-3, with 7 nucleotides matching TRBD1. V trimming: 5 bases; J trimming: 4 bases; junction bases outside the gene matches: 23. There are 20 residues in the CDR3. Germline V CDR1 and CDR2: LNHDA, SQIVND (reference sequence). In nucleotides, the CDR3 is TGTGCCAGTAGTGAGTACATGACAGGGCCTAACCAGGCGCCAGGAAACACCATATATTTT. This sequence encodes CASSEYMTGPNQAPGNTIYF.